These 16 T cell receptor beta chains originate from one sample sequenced in a study of cytomegalovirus exposure and HLA in healthy donors listed by TCRdb under 2017. Library preparation used the immunoSEQ multiplex PCR assay. For the multiplex PCR, a mixture combining 60 forward primers for TCR Vbeta segments and 13 reverse primers for TCR Jbeta segments was used. The clones in this table, taken by TCRdb from immuneACCESS, are in-frame only. Not every clone is retained; where verified, under half of the shortfall comes from an unresolved V gene, and the cause of the rest is unknown. In this sample the table shows some 110,000 clones, nearly 85% of which occur a single time. The top ten constitute under 6.5% of the sample. The sequenced material came from PBMCs. The receptors derive from a man aged 18 to 29 in good health and CMV-seronegative.

This clone is a singleton in its sample. V usage is TRBV7-9 and J usage is TRBJ2-3; weak D call: TRBD2 (6 bases). Trimming stripped 5 bases from V and 3 bases from J, with 12 bases between. Per the germline V gene, CDR1 is SEHNR and CDR2 is FQNEAQ (reference sequence). The CDR3 covers 14 residues. The CDR3 reads CASSPGLGTDTQYF. The CDR3 coding sequence is TGTGCCAGCAGCCCGGGACTGGGTACAGATACGCAGTATTTT.

CDR3 bases: TGTGCCAGTAACGGGGGGGTAGGGGTCAATCAGCCCCAGCATTTT. It yields the protein CASNGGVGVNQPQHF. The chain employs TRBV19 and TRBJ1-5; D possibly corresponds to TRBD1 (5 bases). V shed 7 bases and J shed 3 bases, with 16 bases lying between them. Germline V gives CDR1 LNHDA, CDR2 SQIVND (reference sequence). The CDR3 length is 15 residues.

The chain links TRBV9 to TRBJ2-5; D possibly corresponds to TRBD2 (6 bases). This CDR3 contains 15 residues. Germline V gene lookup returns CDR1 SGDLS and CDR2 YYNGEE. V lost 0 bases to trimming and J lost 2 bases, with 11 bases between them. DNA of the CDR3: TGTGCCAGCAGCGTAGTGGGACTGCAACAAGAGACCCAGTACTTC. The encoded protein is CASSVVGLQQETQYF.

This chain connects TRBV5-4 to TRBJ2-3, with D possibly matching TRBD2 (6 bases). This CDR3 is 15 amino acids long. Trimming took 0 bases from V and 0 from J, leaving 8 bases between them. Germline V gene data show CDR1 as SGHNT and CDR2 as YYREEE (reference sequence). The CDR3 DNA follows: TGTGCCAGCAGCTTGGGCGGGGCTAGCACAGATACGCAGTATTTT. It codes for CASSLGGASTDTQYF.

The V and J genes are TRBV4-3 and TRBJ1-1, with a possible D match to TRBD1 (5 bases). Germline lookup yields CDR1 LGHNA and CDR2 YSLEER. The CDR3 contains 16 residues. V lost 1 base and J 4 bases, leaving 16 bases between the germline ends. The CDR3 coding sequence is TGCGCCAGCAGCCAAGCTCCAGGGTCACCGACCACTGAAGCTTTCTTT. Amino acids: CASSQAPGSPTTEAFF.

This clone was seen more than once but under ten times. V usage is TRBV4-1 and J usage is TRBJ1-2, with D unclear. Germline V gene data show CDR1 as MGHRA and CDR2 as YSYEKL. The V and J ends lost 3 bases and 1 base respectively, with 24 bases between them. The CDR3 covers 19 residues. Written as DNA, the CDR3 is TGCGCCAGCAGCCAGAGAGCACCATCCGAACTCCCTCGTAACTATGGCTACACCTTC. Protein: CASSQRAPSELPRNYGYTF.

This clone has a handful of counts. The J gene is TRBJ1-3, the V gene TRBV5-1; D remains ambiguous. V was trimmed by 3 bases and J by 0 bases, leaving 10 bases between them. Germline V gives CDR1 SGHRS, CDR2 YFSETQ. The CDR3 covers 15 residues. DNA for the CDR3: TGCGCCAGCAGCTCTACAGAACTCTCTGGAAACACCATATATTTT. Protein product: CASSSTELSGNTIYF.

This chain links TRBV28 with TRBJ2-2; 8 bases agree with TRBD1. Germline V gene data show CDR1 as MDHEN and CDR2 as SYDVKM. V shed 1 base and J 7 bases; nucleotides not matched to a gene: 8. The CDR3 has 16 residues. Written as DNA, the CDR3 is TGTGCCAGCAGTTTATACGGGCAGGGGGCCGGCGGGGAGCTGTTTTTT. This encodes CASSLYGQGAGGELFF.

The V gene is TRBV6-5, the J gene TRBJ1-2; D not certain. The germline V gene has CDR1 MNHEY and CDR2 SVGAGI. The CDR3 extends over 15 amino acids. Trimming removed 0 bases from V and 7 bases from J, with 15 bases in between. The CDR3, as DNA: TGTGCCAGCAGTTACTCGATAGGCGGTGGAAGTGGCTACACCTTC. Translation gives CASSYSIGGGSGYTF.

V usage is TRBV11-3 and J usage is TRBJ2-2, with TRBD2 as a possible D gene (6 bases). The CDR3 is 17 residues long. V lost 3 bases and J 1 base, leaving 15 bases between the germline ends. Germline V gene sequence: CDR1 SGHNT, CDR2 YENEEA. The CDR3, as DNA: TGTGCCAGCAGCTTCGCACCCCGGGACTTGAACACCGGGGAGCTGTTTTTT. As protein: CASSFAPRDLNTGELFF.

This clone showed up just a few times. The chain joins TRBV4-3 to TRBJ2-7; TRBD2 aligns across 8 bases. This CDR3 has 17 residues. Per germline, CDR1 LGHNA and CDR2 YSLEER. V lost 0 bases and J lost 3; bases outside the gene matches: 10. Here the CDR3 reads CASSQDPLAGGFYEQYF. CDR3 in DNA: TGCGCCAGCAGCCAAGATCCCCTTGCGGGAGGCTTCTACGAGCAGTACTTC.

The V and J genes are TRBV15 and TRBJ1-2, with no clear D. The CDR3 consists of 12 residues. Germline assignment: CDR1 LNHNV and CDR2 YYDKDF (reference sequence). Trimming cost V 0 bases and J 8 bases, with 7 bases left between them. CDR3 sequence reads: CATSRDTWGYTF. The DNA for the CDR3 is TGTGCCACCAGCAGAGATACTTGGGGCTACACCTTC.

Concerning this clone: Its ends do not fully match the called genes, so a read error is possible. The chain carries TRBV7-9 and TRBJ2-7; D ambiguous. From germline, CDR1 is SEHNR and CDR2 FQNEAQ (reference sequence). The CDR3 is 15 residues long. CDR3: CSSSLIPGPNYEQYF. The CDR3 DNA reads TGTTCCAGCAGCTTAATCCCAGGCCCGAACTACGAGCAGTACTTC. Full variable domain (remainder filled in from reference TRBV7-9 and TRBJ2-7): DTGVSQNPRHKITKRGQNVTFRCDPISEHNRLYWYRQTLGQGPEFLTYFQNEAQLEKSRLLSDRFSAERPKGSFSTLEIQRTEQGDSAMYLCSSSLIPGPNYEQYFGPGTRLTVT.

V usage is TRBV7-2 and J usage is TRBJ1-1, with D perhaps matching TRBD1 (6 bases). Trimming removed 6 bases from V and 1 base from J, with 9 bases in between. Germline V gene sequence: CDR1 SGHTA, CDR2 FQGNSA. The CDR3 is made up of 13 amino acids. CDR3 protein: CASRGQTNTEAFF. The CDR3 bases are TGTGCCAGCAGGGGACAAACGAACACTGAAGCTTTCTTT.

V and J are TRBV5-1 and TRBJ2-7; 8 nucleotides line up with TRBD2. The CDR3 is 15 residues long. The ends lost 2 bases at V and 4 bases at J; junction bases unmatched: 8. The germline gives CDR1 SGHRS, CDR2 YFSETQ. CDR3 sequence (DNA): TGCGCCAGCAGCTTAGGGGGAAGCGGGAGTTACGAGCAGTACTTC. Translating it yields CASSLGGSGSYEQYF.

The chain employs TRBV9 and TRBJ2-2, with 13 nucleotides matching TRBD2. This CDR3 comprises 18 residues. Trimming at V came to 3 bases and at J to 6 bases, leaving 11 bases not matched to a gene. Germline lookup yields CDR1 SGDLS and CDR2 YYNGEE. This chain's CDR3 is CASSGTGLAGVGPGELFF. In DNA form, the CDR3 reads TGTGCCAGCAGCGGCACCGGACTAGCGGGAGTCGGTCCCGGGGAGCTGTTTTTT.